A selection of T cell receptor beta chains follows, all from one sample in a study of cytotoxic CD8 clonotypes in ibrutinib-treated CLL. Sequencing used immunoSEQ multiplex PCR; TCRdb keeps in-frame clones, though not all of them. The sample holds roughly 300,000 clones; 65% to 85% are singletons and the top ten take around 5.3%. This sample comprised PBMCs, obtained at disease progression, from a patient treated with ibrutinib. The receptors here all came from a human donor with chronic lymphocytic leukemia. Each CDR3 is given with its conserved first and last residue. Fields, in order: D gene, V gene, clone size, J gene, CDR3 DNA, CDR3 protein. A D gene is named only where the DNA matches it firmly. Clone sizes are given selectively: once, few, many, or a class where the clone is expanded.

>.|TRBV29-1|.|TRBJ1-2
TGCAGCGTTGAGGCCTCCTATGGCTACACCTTC
CSVEASYGYTF
>.|TRBV12-5|.|TRBJ1-2
TGTGCTAGTGGTTCAGGACGGTATGGCTACACCTTC
CASGSGRYGYTF
>.|TRBV19|.|TRBJ1-1
TGTGCCTCTTACGAGAGCGTTGTGAACACTGAAGCTTTCTTT
CASYESVVNTEAFF
>.|TRBV15|.|TRBJ1-1
TGTGCCACCAGCAGAGGGATCAGGTTTGCGGGTTCGGGGACTGAAGCTTTCTTT
CATSRGIRFAGSGTEAFF
>.|TRBV25-1|.|TRBJ2-4
TGTGCCAGCATCAGGCGGCACACCCAAAACATTCAGTACTTC
CASIRRHTQNIQYF
>TRBD2|TRBV5-6|.|TRBJ2-7
TGTGCCAGCAGCTTGCGGGGGGGGCTTGAAGAGCAGTACTTC
CASSLRGGLEEQYF
>.|TRBV7-2|.|TRBJ2-7
TGTGCCAGCAGCTTCTCGGGAGTTCCCTACGAGCAGTACTTC
CASSFSGVPYEQYF
>.|TRBV7-9|few|TRBJ1-4
TGTGCCAGCAGGTCGACGCAGGGGCGGAGTAAACTGTTTTTT
CASRSTQGRSKLFF
>.|TRBV19|.|TRBJ1-1
TGTGCCAGTTGGGCAGAAGCCATGAACACTGAAGCTTTCTTT
CASWAEAMNTEAFF
>.|TRBV4-2|.|TRBJ1-5
TGTGCCAGCAGCCAACAATGGACGGTTAGCAATCAGCCCCAGCATTTT
CASSQQWTVSNQPQHF
>.|TRBV5-4|.|TRBJ2-5
TGTGCCAGCAGCTCCAATCAGGGGGGGAGAGAGACCCAGTACTTC
CASSSNQGGRETQYF
>.|TRBV2|.|TRBJ2-1
TGTGCCAGCAGTGGAGGAAATGAGCAGTTCTTC
CASSGGNEQFF
>TRBD2|TRBV2|.|TRBJ2-5
TGTGCCAGCAGGCGGGGGGATTGGGGACGGGAGACCCAGTACTTC
CASRRGDWGRETQYF
>TRBD1|TRBV19|.|TRBJ1-2
TGTGCCAGTAGGCCACAGGGGTTCCCCTATGGCTACACCTTC
CASRPQGFPYGYTF
>TRBD1|TRBV29-1|.|TRBJ2-1
TGCAGCGTTAAGCAGGGGGCGATCGGTGAGCAGTTCTTC
CSVKQGAIGEQFF
>.|TRBV4-1|.|TRBJ1-2
TGCGCCAGCAGCCAAATAGGCCTGAGGGACACGAATAACTATGGCTACACCTTC
CASSQIGLRDTNNYGYTF
>.|TRBV19|.|TRBJ2-5
TGTGCCAGTAGTTACGAGACCGTGGGGGAGACCCAGTACTTC
CASSYETVGETQYF
>.|TRBV4-1|.|TRBJ2-6
TGCGCCAGCAGCCAAGTCGCGGGGTTTGGGGCCAACGTCCTGACTTTC
CASSQVAGFGANVLTF
>.|TRBV10-3|.|TRBJ2-7
TGTGCCATCAGTGAGGTGCGGTTCTCCTACGAGCAGTACTTC
CAISEVRFSYEQYF
>.|TRBV6-5|.|TRBJ2-5
TGTGCCAGCAGCCTACAGGACTCCCAAGAGACCCAGTACTTC
CASSLQDSQETQYF
>.|TRBV28|few|TRBJ1-2
TGTGCCAGCAGTTTATTTGCAGGAGGCTACACCTTC
CASSLFAGGYTF
>.|TRBV23-1|.|TRBJ2-1
TGCGCCAGCAGTCAATCACCGGGACCGGTCTACAATGAGCAGTTCTTC
CASSQSPGPVYNEQFF
>.|TRBV6-1|.|TRBJ2-7
TGTGCCAGCAACCCGCTAGGGGCCCCCTACGAGCAGTACTTC
CASNPLGAPYEQYF
>.|TRBV11-3|.|TRBJ2-5
TGTGCCAGCAGCCCGAGACTAGAAGAGACCCAGTACTTC
CASSPRLEETQYF
>.|TRBV4-2|.|TRBJ2-1
TGTGCCAGCAGCCAAGCTCGGGGGAAAAGCTCCTACAATGAGCAGTTCTTC
CASSQARGKSSYNEQFF